One and the same sample provided the 6 T cell receptor beta chains below, sequenced in a study of blood T cell repertoires in COVID-19. Clones were read by immunoSEQ multiplex PCR, and TCRdb kept only the in-frame ones, dropping some. The sample lists tens of thousands of clones; roughly 84% were seen once. The sequenced sample was peripheral blood. These receptors all stem from a man aged 45-60 years with acute or convalescent COVID-19.

V gene TRBV4-3 combines with J gene TRBJ1-6, with D unclear. The CDR3 covers 15 residues. The V end was cut by 1 base, the J end by 12 bases, with 16 bases between. In germline, CDR1 is LGHNA, CDR2 YSLEER. The CDR3 protein is CASSQVGSRSLPLHF. CDR3 sequence (DNA): TGCGCCAGCAGCCAAGTCGGGTCCCGAAGTTTACCCCTCCACTTT.

V usage is TRBV24-1 and J usage is TRBJ2-2; 8 bases agree with TRBD1. Germline assignment: CDR1 KGHDR and CDR2 SFDVKD. V shed 1 base and J 3 bases; nucleotides not matched to a gene: 3. The CDR3 spans 16 residues. The CDR3 DNA reads TGTGCCACCAGTGATTTTCCAGGGGGCTACACCGGGGAGCTGTTTTTT. As protein: CATSDFPGGYTGELFF.

The table lists this clone with a few counts. The J gene is TRBJ2-5, the V gene TRBV29-1; possibly TRBD2 for D (6 bases). From germline, CDR1 is SQVTM and CDR2 ANQGSEA. The CDR3 extends over 14 amino acids. Trimming took off 5 bases at V and 5 bases at J, with 18 bases between the two ends. The CDR3 bases are TGCAGCGTTCTCGTAGCGGCCAGAGTGGAGACCCAGTACTTC. Its translation is CSVLVAARVETQYF.

V usage is TRBV7-9 and J usage is TRBJ1-2, with unresolved D. V dropped 3 bases and J dropped 6 bases, with 14 bases sitting between them. The CDR3 contains 14 residues. Germline CDR1 and CDR2: SEHNR and FQNEAQ (reference sequence). The CDR3 DNA follows: TGTGCCAGCAGCTTCCCCAACCCGAGGAATGGCTACACCTTC. As protein: CASSFPNPRNGYTF.

The chain joins TRBV28 to TRBJ2-7; D unresolved. This CDR3 has 13 residues. Germline CDR1 and CDR2: MDHEN and SYDVKM. Trimming shortened V by 3 bases and J by 0 bases, and 6 bases separated the two germline ends. In DNA form, the CDR3 reads TGTGCCAGCAGTTTGGCGGCCTCCTACGAGCAGTACTTC. Translated: CASSLAASYEQYF. Together with reference TRBV28 and TRBJ2-7, the CDR3 gives the full variable domain: DVKVTQSSRYLVKRTGEKVFLECVQDMDHENMFWYRQDPGLGLRLIYFSYDVKMKEKGDIPEGYSVSREKKERFSLILESASTNQTSMYLCASSLAASYEQYFGPGTRLTVT.

This chain joins TRBV19 and TRBJ2-2; tentatively, D is TRBD1 (5 bases). This CDR3 has 13 amino acids. Trimming pared 7 bases from V and 7 bases from J, leaving 13 bases between. Germline V gene sequence: CDR1 LNHDA, CDR2 SQIVND (reference sequence). DNA of the CDR3: TGTGCCAGTAACCTTTGGGGCGACGGGGAGCTGTTTTTT. Amino acids: CASNLWGDGELFF.